The 8 T cell receptor beta chains presented below share a single source sample, sequenced in a study of T cell changes during pregnancy in multiple sclerosis. Here immunoSEQ multiplex PCR was the method, and the copy in TCRdb shows in-frame clones only, minus some. This sample carries tens of thousands of clones, 90% to 95% of them seen once, and the ten largest clones take about 1.2%. The input for sequencing was peripheral blood, taken after pregnancy. These receptors were obtained from a female donor in good health, enrolled as a control in a pregnancy study.

The chain recombines TRBV27 with TRBJ1-1; D call uncertain. This CDR3 is 15 amino acids long. From germline, CDR1 is MNHEY and CDR2 SMNVEV (reference sequence). V lost 0 bases and J 1 base, leaving 9 bases between the germline ends. The chain's CDR3 is CASSLSKTSNTEAFF. In DNA, the CDR3 is TGTGCCAGCAGTTTATCGAAAACATCGAACACTGAAGCTTTCTTT.

This clone has only a few counts. The genes are TRBV30 and TRBJ1-1; no firm D call. The CDR3 runs to 14 residues. Trimming removed 0 bases at V and 2 bases at J, with 10 bases between. CDR1 GTSNPN and CDR2 SVGIG come from the germline V gene (reference sequence). The CDR3 loop reads CAWSVRGLNTEAFF. The CDR3 DNA reads as TGTGCCTGGAGTGTAAGAGGGCTAAACACTGAAGCTTTCTTT.

This clone was observed a handful of times. This chain uses TRBV30 with TRBJ1-1; D is unresolved. The V gene's germline CDR1 is GTSNPN and CDR2 SVGIG (reference sequence). The CDR3 runs to 14 residues. Between the trimmed V and J ends, which lost 2 bases and 3 bases, there was a span of 13 bases. CDR3 in DNA: TGTGCCTGGAGTATTGCGGGCTCGCACACTGAAGCTTTCTTT. This sequence encodes CAWSIAGSHTEAFF.

The chain combines TRBV23-1 with TRBJ2-7; 9 positions match TRBD1. TRBV23-1 falls under the ORF class, with uncertain function. The length of the CDR3 is 16 residues. The trim removed 0 bases at V and 2 bases at J, leaving 5 bases unmatched. The CDR3 DNA reads TGCGCCAGCAGTCAATCGGACAGGGGATTTACCTACGAGCAGTACTTC. Translating gives CASSQSDRGFTYEQYF.

CDR3 residues: CASSHRLGGVNQPQHF. CDR3 DNA: TGTGCCAGCAGCCATCGGTTGGGGGGGGTCAATCAGCCCCAGCATTTT. The V and J genes are TRBV7-8 and TRBJ1-5, with D maybe TRBD1 (5 bases). Germline lookup yields CDR1 SGHVS and CDR2 FQNEAQ. V lost 5 bases and J 3 bases, leaving 17 bases between the germline ends. The CDR3 runs to 16 residues.

The chain links TRBV30 to TRBJ2-4; 12 bases are shared with TRBD2. The CDR3 sequence is 16 residues long. CDR1 is GTSNPN and CDR2 is SVGIG in the germline V gene (reference sequence). V lost 3 bases to trimming and J lost 0 bases; unmatched junction nucleotides: 3. The CDR3 DNA sequence: TGTGCCTGGAGACTAGCGGGGGGCGGAGCCAAAAACATTCAGTACTTC. Encoded protein: CAWRLAGGGAKNIQYF.

The gene calls are TRBV4-2 and TRBJ1-1, with 11 bases matching TRBD1. This CDR3 has 15 amino acids. CDR1 LGHNA and CDR2 YNFKEQ come from the germline V gene. Trimming at V came to 0 bases and at J to 9 bases, leaving 6 bases not matched to a gene. CDR3 sequence reads: CASSQEMDRGRKAFF. The CDR3 nucleotides are TGTGCCAGCAGCCAAGAAATGGACAGGGGGCGCAAAGCTTTCTTT.

The chain links TRBV27 to TRBJ2-7; D call uncertain. V dropped 5 bases and J dropped 3 bases, with 14 bases sitting between them. CDR1 and CDR2 from the germline V gene are MNHEY and SMNVEV (reference sequence). The CDR3 is 14 residues long. For the CDR3, the DNA is TGTGCCAGCAGTCGCGGAATGTTAAGCTACGAGCAGTACTTC. Translating gives CASSRGMLSYEQYF.